The present T cell receptor beta chain was sequenced within a study of vaccination effects on CD4 cells after COVID-19. Study-level points and caveats: Within healthy vaccinees, only 1 of 255 vaccine-induced clones displayed cross-reactivity with common cold coronaviruses. Early post-infection timepoints were absent, and convalescent patients were few.

Prior to sequencing, the ViraFEST assay stimulated PBMC with viral peptide pools, which expanded the antigen-specific CD4+ T cells. The authors isolated CD4+ T cells after 9 to 10 days of culture. Each participant was given two doses of one vaccine (BNT162b2 or mRNA-1273). Details on this clone: Its target is unknown.

Sequencing used immunoSEQ multiplex PCR; TCRdb keeps in-frame clones, though not all of them. This table has 35,000 to 40,000 clones, 70% to 85% appearing once. There are 12 residues in the CDR3. Trimming removed 9 bases from V and 9 bases from J; junction bases left unmatched: 9. CDR1 is SNHLY, CDR2 FYNNEI, per germline. The chain is built from TRBV2 and TRBJ2-3, with 7 bases matching TRBD2. The sequence was collected from a human donor who received a COVID-19 vaccine. Some clones in this sample may be carry-over from other donors' samples. The source was CD4+ T cells from PBMCs cultured with HCoV-NL63 spike peptides, collected after COVID-19 vaccination. CDR3 nucleotide sequence: TGTGCCAGTAGGCGGACTAGGGACACGCAGTATTTT. Translation gives CASRRTRDTQYF.